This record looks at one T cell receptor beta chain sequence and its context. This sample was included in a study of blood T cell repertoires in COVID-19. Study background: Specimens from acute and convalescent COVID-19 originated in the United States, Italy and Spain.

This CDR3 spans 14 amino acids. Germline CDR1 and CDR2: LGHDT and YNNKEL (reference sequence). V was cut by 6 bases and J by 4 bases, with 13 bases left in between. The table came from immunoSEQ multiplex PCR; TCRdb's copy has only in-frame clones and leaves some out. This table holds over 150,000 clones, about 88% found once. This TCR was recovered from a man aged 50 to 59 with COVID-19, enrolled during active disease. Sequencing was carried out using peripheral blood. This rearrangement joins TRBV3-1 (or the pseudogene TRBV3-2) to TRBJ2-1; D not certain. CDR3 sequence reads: CASSQARAYNEQFF. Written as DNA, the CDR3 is TGTGCCAGCAGTCAGGCCCGCGCTTACAATGAGCAGTTCTTC.